These T cell receptor beta chains were read from a single sample in a study of STAT5B mutations in CD4+ large granular lymphocyte leukemia. Repertoires were generated with immunoSEQ multiplex PCR, while TCRdb's copy carries only in-frame clones and drops some. This table has roughly 41,000 clones, 75% to 85% appearing once. Specimen: CD4+ T cells from blood buffy coats. Receptors were obtained from a human donor in good health. The CDR3 runs from the conserved cysteine through the conserved F or W. The D gene is left open where the match is weak. A row's size may be missing; if present it is once, few, many or a size class.

clone_size d_call j_call v_call cdr3_aa
NA NA TRBJ2-3 TRBV7-2 CASSPYTDTQYF
NA NA TRBJ1-1 TRBV7-2 CASRRTVNTEAFF
NA NA TRBJ2-7 TRBV5-3 CARSFGETYEQYF
NA TRBD2 TRBJ2-7 TRBV7-2 CASSPVLGAGAGNEQYF
NA NA TRBJ1-2 TRBV7-9 CASSQYNLYGYTF
NA NA TRBJ2-3 TRBV4-1 CASSQDDPSDTQYF
NA NA TRBJ2-7 TRBV18 CASSPETEYYEQYF
few TRBD2 TRBJ2-1 TRBV5-1 CASSLQRKLAGQDEQFF
NA TRBD1 TRBJ2-2 TRBV18 CASSPRQGAAGELFF
NA NA TRBJ1-3 TRBV29-1 CSVDPGFTGNTIYF
NA TRBD1 TRBJ1-6 TRBV5-1 CASSLLRGLGNNSPLHF
NA TRBD2 TRBJ2-1 TRBV30 CAWSQGLAGKNEQFF
NA TRBD2 TRBJ2-3 TRBV10-1 CASSETGGGHTQYF